Presented here are 31 T cell receptor beta chains from one specimen sequenced in a study of human T cells and chemical hapten exposure. TCRdb analysed the RACE reads with MiXCR anew, one entry per CDR3 protein. The table has around 130,000 distinct CDR3 sequences, approximately 8.3% seen once; the top ten hold approximately 1.6%. Documented time point: healthy volunteer bleed at 2 weeks. Total RNA extraction was carried out from unfractionated whole blood. Sequencing was carried out using whole blood. These receptors were taken from a male donor in good health. Some clones in this sample may be carry-over from other donors' samples.

In this sample, this clonotype turned up many times. The chain recombines TRBV18 with TRBJ2-5; perhaps TRBD1 as D (6 bases). The germline V gene encodes CDR1 KGHSH and CDR2 LQKENI. The V gene lost 2 bases and the J gene lost 1 base, with 11 bases spanning the gap. The CDR3 is made up of 15 amino acids. This CDR3 is CASSPRDISQETQYF. The CDR3, as DNA: TGTGCCAGCTCACCAAGGGACATAAGCCAAGAGACCCAGTACTTC. The variable domain in full, with the rest retrieved from reference TRBV18 and TRBJ2-5, is NAGVMQNPRHLVRRRGQEARLRCSPMKGHSHVYWYRQLPEEGLKFMVYLQKENIIDESGMPKERFSAEFPKEGPSILRIQQVVRGDSAAYFCASSPRDISQETQYFGPGTRLLVL.

V gene TRBV24-1 combines with J gene TRBJ2-1, with 7 bases fitting TRBD2. Per germline, CDR1 KGHDR and CDR2 SFDVKD. This CDR3 spans 16 amino acids. Trimming cost V 9 bases and J 5 bases; bases outside gene matches: 15. In DNA form, the CDR3 reads TGTGCCACCGTTGGGCTAGCGGAAACCAACAACAATGAGCAGTTCTTC. It codes for CATVGLAETNNNEQFF.

The chain uses TRBV7-8 and TRBJ1-2; 9 bases match TRBD1. This CDR3 has 16 residues. The V and J ends lost 5 bases and 4 bases, in that order; junction bases with no gene match: 11. Per the germline V gene, CDR1 is SGHVS and CDR2 is FQNEAQ. The CDR3 here is CASSPRDWTGAYGYTF. The CDR3 region has the DNA TGTGCCAGCAGCCCTAGGGACTGGACAGGGGCCTATGGCTACACCTTC.

This clonotype was recorded many times. The V and J genes are TRBV27 and TRBJ2-1; no reliable D call. CDR1 is MNHEY, CDR2 SMNVEV, per germline (reference sequence). V dropped 6 bases and J dropped 8 bases, with 8 bases sitting between them. This CDR3 contains 11 residues. The DNA for the CDR3 is TGTGCCAGCAGCGACTTGTATGAGCAGTTCTTC. Its translation is CASSDLYEQFF.

Here the CDR3 reads CASSITGTGHQPQHF. The DNA of the CDR3 is TGTGCCAGCAGCATAACCGGGACAGGGCATCAGCCCCAGCATTTT. V is TRBV7-2 and J is TRBJ1-5; TRBD1 matches 9 bases. Germline CDR1 SGHTA, CDR2 FQGNSA. Trimming took 5 bases from V and 5 from J; bases not matched to a gene: 7. The CDR3 has 15 residues.

This clonotype was picked up many times. The V and J genes are TRBV6-5 and TRBJ2-3; no definite D call. CDR3 length: 13 residues. Germline V gene data show CDR1 as MNHEY and CDR2 as SVGAGI. V lost 6 bases, J lost 2 bases, and 9 bases lay in between. The CDR3: CASRSQHTDTQYF. The CDR3 DNA follows: TGTGCCAGCAGATCCCAGCACACAGATACGCAGTATTTT.

CDR3 loop: CAGPLDWTGANAGELFF. The CDR3, as DNA: TGTGCCGGTCCGTTGGATTGGACAGGGGCTAACGCCGGGGAGCTGTTTTTT. J is TRBJ2-2 and V is TRBV6-1; 9 positions agree with TRBD1. Per the germline V gene, CDR1 is MNHNS and CDR2 is SASEGT. The CDR3 loop spans 17 amino acids. Trimming cost V 11 bases and J 6 bases; bases outside gene matches: 19.

This clonotype was observed a handful of times. J is TRBJ2-7 and V is TRBV6-6; D possibly corresponds to TRBD2 (6 bases). Germline loops: CDR1 MNHNY, CDR2 SVGAGI (reference sequence). This CDR3 spans 12 amino acids. Trimming took 6 bases from V and 6 from J, leaving 12 bases between them. CDR3 nucleotide sequence: TGTGCCAGCAGGGACTCTAGCGCCGAGCAGTACTTC. Its translation: CASRDSSAEQYF.

The table lists this clonotype with many counts. V usage is TRBV7-9 and J usage is TRBJ2-4; D remains unclear. The CDR3 runs to 11 residues. Per the germline V gene, CDR1 is SEHNR and CDR2 is FQNEAQ (reference sequence). Trimming took off 5 bases at V and 7 bases at J, with 6 bases between the two ends. The CDR3 nucleotides are TGTGCCAGCAGCCCCTCCAACATTCAGTACTTC. Its protein is CASSPSNIQYF.

This clonotype was recorded at least ten times. The rearrangement uses TRBV29-1 and TRBJ2-1; TRBD2 agrees at 12 bases. With V trimmed by 8 bases and J by 4 bases, 9 bases remained unmatched. Germline V CDR1 and CDR2: SQVTM, ANQGSEA. This CDR3 is built from 15 residues. The CDR3 is CSSSTSGSLYNEQFF. In DNA, the CDR3 is TGCAGCTCCTCGACTAGCGGGAGCCTATACAATGAGCAGTTCTTC.

This clonotype was counted ten times or more. The rearrangement uses TRBV10-3 and TRBJ1-2; D is perhaps TRBD1 (5 bases). V lost 3 bases and J lost 3, with 17 bases in between. Germline lookup yields CDR1 ENHRY and CDR2 SYGVKD. The CDR3 covers 16 residues. DNA for the CDR3: TGTGCCATCAGTGATCGGGACCCGACTGACTACTATGGCTACACCTTC. This codes for CAISDRDPTDYYGYTF.

The chain recombines TRBV27 with TRBJ2-1; no definite D call. With 5 bases removed from V and 5 bases from J, the gap between germline ends came to 10 bases. CDR1 MNHEY and CDR2 SMNVEV come from the germline V gene (reference sequence). The CDR3 extends over 13 amino acids. The DNA of the CDR3 is TGTGCCAGCAGTCTCCGGTCCAACAATGAGCAGTTCTTC. Its translation: CASSLRSNNEQFF.

CDR3 nucleotide sequence: TGCAGTGCTAGTCCGGGACTAGCGGGATACAATGAGCAGTTCTTC. Amino acid sequence: CSASPGLAGYNEQFF. The chain recombines TRBV20-1 with TRBJ2-1; 13 positions agree with TRBD2. Germline V gene sequence: CDR1 DFQATT, CDR2 SNEGSKA (reference sequence). V gave up 3 bases and J gave up 4 bases; unmatched junction bases: 3. The CDR3 loop spans 15 amino acids.

This clonotype was recorded a few times. The chain employs TRBV20-1 and TRBJ1-1; the D is unclear. CDR3 length equals 17 residues. Germline V gene sequence: CDR1 DFQATT, CDR2 SNEGSKA (reference sequence). The V end was cut by 0 bases, the J end by 0 bases, with 17 bases between. The CDR3 here is CSARERVGLQLNTEAFF. CDR3 in DNA: TGCAGTGCTAGAGAGAGAGTTGGGCTACAGTTGAACACTGAAGCTTTCTTT.

The rearrangement joins TRBV3-1 to TRBJ2-7; D is perhaps TRBD1 (5 bases). CDR1 LGHDT and CDR2 YNNKEL come from the germline V gene (reference sequence). The length of the CDR3 is 14 residues. V lost 6 bases to trimming and J lost 1 base, with 13 bases between them. The CDR3 protein is CASRGLAPSYEQYF. The CDR3 DNA is TGTGCCAGCAGGGGGCTGGCTCCTTCCTACGAGCAGTACTTC.

In this sample, this clonotype turned up a few times. The V gene is TRBV2, the J gene TRBJ1-5, with TRBD1 identical over 7 bases. V dropped 5 bases and J dropped 5; count of bases not matched to a gene: 3. There are 13 residues in the CDR3. Germline lookup yields CDR1 SNHLY and CDR2 FYNNEI. The CDR3 protein is CASSLDRDQPQHF. The CDR3 DNA reads as TGTGCCAGCAGTTTAGACAGGGATCAGCCCCAGCATTTT.

The sample holds many counts of this clonotype. The chain recombines TRBV19 with TRBJ2-3, with D possibly TRBD2 on 6 matching bases. The V end was cut by 10 bases, the J end by 6 bases, with 14 bases between. The CDR3 runs 12 residues. CDR1 is LNHDA, CDR2 SQIVND, per germline (reference sequence). CDR3 protein: CATRPGRDTQYF. The CDR3 DNA follows: TGTGCCACCCGCCCGGGGAGGGATACGCAGTATTTT.

This clonotype was seen more than once but under ten times. The chain is built from TRBV5-1 and TRBJ2-1, with 7 bases matching TRBD1. CDR1 SGHRS and CDR2 YFSETQ come from the germline V gene. The CDR3 is made up of 15 amino acids. The V and J ends lost 2 bases and 1 base, in that order; junction bases with no gene match: 3. The CDR3 region has the DNA TGCGCCAGCAGCTTCACAGGGGTTTCCTACAATGAGCAGTTCTTC. The encoded protein is CASSFTGVSYNEQFF.

This clonotype appeared many times. This chain uses TRBV6-6 with TRBJ1-4; 8 positions agree with TRBD1. The CDR3 is 14 residues long. Germline CDR1 MNHNY, CDR2 SVGAGI (reference sequence). With 4 bases clipped from V and 7 bases from J, the junction kept 5 bases outside the gene matches. CDR3 protein: CASSSGQGGEKLFF. CDR3 nucleotides: TGTGCCAGCAGTTCTGGACAGGGAGGTGAAAAACTGTTTTTT.

At least ten counts were recorded for this clonotype. V gene TRBV5-1 combines with J gene TRBJ1-1, with D perhaps matching TRBD1 (5 bases). V lost 4 bases, J lost 4 bases, and 11 bases lay in between. The CDR3 contains 13 residues. CDR1 SGHRS and CDR2 YFSETQ come from the germline V gene. CDR3 in amino acids: CASSRSGGTEAFF. Written as DNA, the CDR3 is TGCGCCAGCAGCCGCAGCGGGGGCACTGAAGCTTTCTTT.

The rearrangement joins TRBV7-2 to TRBJ2-1, with TRBD2 matching over 13 bases. There are 18 residues in the CDR3. The germline gives CDR1 SGHTA, CDR2 FQGNSA. Trimming cost V 4 bases and J 4 bases; bases outside gene matches: 10. As DNA, the CDR3 is TGTGCCAGCAGCTACCCAACTAGCGGGAGGGCAAATTACAATGAGCAGTTCTTC. It is translated as CASSYPTSGRANYNEQFF. Complete variable domain (other parts from reference TRBV7-2 and TRBJ2-1): GAGVSQSPSNKVTEKGKDVELRCDPISGHTALYWYRQSLGQGLEFLIYFQGNSAPDKSGLPSDRFSAERTGGSVSTLTIQRTQQEDSAVYLCASSYPTSGRANYNEQFFGPGTRLTVL.

The V gene is TRBV5-1, the J gene TRBJ2-2, with 8 bases matching TRBD1. Per germline, CDR1 SGHRS and CDR2 YFSETQ. This CDR3 comprises 18 residues. V lost 4 bases and J lost 0; bases outside the gene matches: 11. The CDR3 region has the DNA TGCGCCAGCAGCCCTAGGGGTGGGGACAGGACGAACACCGGGGAGCTGTTTTTT. Translated: CASSPRGGDRTNTGELFF.

This clonotype was counted only a few times. The rearrangement uses TRBV3-1 and TRBJ2-1, with 9 bases aligning to TRBD1. Germline V gives CDR1 LGHDT, CDR2 YNNKEL (reference sequence). Unmatched junction bases numbered 8, after V lost 0 bases and J lost 8 bases. This CDR3 has 16 residues. This chain's CDR3 is CASSQEPGTGLDEQFF. The CDR3 DNA reads TGTGCCAGCAGCCAAGAACCCGGGACAGGGTTGGATGAGCAGTTCTTC.

This clonotype was observed a handful of times. The CDR3 coding sequence is TGCGCCAGCAGGGAAGGGAATTCCGGGGAGCTGTTTTTT. This codes for CASREGNSGELFF. V is TRBV5-1 and J is TRBJ2-2; no definite D call. The germline CDR1 and CDR2 sequences are SGHRS and YFSETQ. Trimming took 5 bases from V and 6 from J, leaving 11 bases between them. The CDR3 consists of 13 residues.

This chain joins TRBV20-1 and TRBJ1-5; D unresolved. The germline gives CDR1 DFQATT, CDR2 SNEGSKA (reference sequence). Trimming took off 3 bases at V and 0 bases at J, with 15 bases between the two ends. There are 16 residues in the CDR3. The CDR3 sequence: CSASPGPSYSNQPQHF. CDR3 DNA: TGCAGTGCTAGCCCCGGGCCGAGCTATAGCAATCAGCCCCAGCATTTT.

In this sample, this clonotype turned up a few times. The chain employs TRBV12-3 or TRBV12-4 and TRBJ2-5, with D possibly being TRBD2 (5 bases). CDR3 length: 12 residues. Trimming took off 3 bases at V and 4 bases at J, with 6 bases between the two ends. CDR3 nucleotides: TGTGCCAGCAGTTTCGAGGGAGAGACCCAGTACTTC. This translates into CASSFEGETQYF.

This clonotype was recorded at least ten times. The genes are TRBV12-3 or TRBV12-4 and TRBJ2-1; no clear D. Trimming stripped 3 bases from V and 10 bases from J, with 19 bases between. This CDR3 has 15 residues. The DNA of the CDR3 is TGTGCCAGCAGTTTCGGGCAGTACCCAAAATGGGAGCAGTTCTTC. Protein product: CASSFGQYPKWEQFF.

This clonotype was counted ten times or more. The chain couples TRBV9 to TRBJ2-3; the D is unclear. This CDR3 is 15 amino acids long. Germline V gene data show CDR1 as SGDLS and CDR2 as YYNGEE. Trimming removed 4 bases from V and 0 bases from J, with 12 bases in between. The CDR3: CASSPSDSSTDTQYF. The CDR3 DNA sequence: TGTGCCAGCAGCCCCTCAGATTCTAGCACAGATACGCAGTATTTT.

This clonotype was observed at least ten times. V and J are TRBV29-1 and TRBJ1-1; 9 nucleotides line up with TRBD1. V lost 6 bases to trimming and J lost 10 bases; unmatched junction nucleotides: 9. The CDR3 length is 12 residues. Looked up from germline, CDR1 is SQVTM and CDR2 is ANQGSEA. The CDR3 reads CSVGPGQGLAFF. The CDR3 DNA is TGCAGCGTAGGACCGGGACAGGGACTAGCTTTCTTT.

A few counts support this clonotype. This chain uses TRBV6-6 with TRBJ2-7, with 8 bases that match TRBD1. Germline-derived CDR1 and CDR2 are MNHNY and SVGAGI (reference sequence). The CDR3 has 15 amino acids. V shed 6 bases and J 5 bases; nucleotides not matched to a gene: 12. CDR3 in DNA: TGTGCCAGCAGCCCCGGGACAGGCACTGGGAACGAGCAGTACTTC. It codes for CASSPGTGTGNEQYF.

This clonotype was recorded a few times. In nucleotides, the CDR3 is TGTGCCAGCAGTCCGGGACAGGGAGTCCCAGATACGCAGTATTTT. Translated, it gives CASSPGQGVPDTQYF. The chain combines TRBV6-1 with TRBJ2-3, with TRBD1 matching over 9 bases. This CDR3 region has 15 residues. The germline gives CDR1 MNHNS, CDR2 SASEGT. The ends lost 5 bases at V and 4 bases at J; junction bases unmatched: 7.